This section outlines one TCR beta chain sequence together with its context. These data come from a study of blood T cell repertoires in COVID-19. Study information: Collection of acute and convalescent COVID-19 samples took place in the United States, Italy and Spain.

Germline V gives CDR1 SGHVS, CDR2 FNYEAQ. Trimming shortened V by 4 bases and J by 2 bases, and 14 bases separated the two germline ends. The CDR3 totals 16 residues. The table came from immunoSEQ multiplex PCR; TCRdb's copy has only in-frame clones and leaves some out. The table has approximately 92,000 clones, 85% seen once. The clonotype comes from a man aged 50-59 years with acute or convalescent COVID-19. The V gene is TRBV7-6, the J gene TRBJ2-2; tentative D call: TRBD2 (6 bases). The source material was peripheral blood. The CDR3 DNA reads TGTGCCAGCAGCTCAGCCGGGGGACCCAACACCGGGGAGCTGTTTTTT. Translated: CASSSAGGPNTGELFF.